The sequence of this T cell receptor (beta chain) was determined in a study of blood T cells in healthy people across ages (dated by TCRdb to 2014 to 2015). Background for the entire study: Template switching captured roughly one uniquely barcoded TCR beta cDNA molecule per two T cells in model experiments. The study measured age-related changes in TCR beta repertoire diversity using deep sequencing normalized with unique cDNA molecular identifiers. Four age groups were formed from the donors: young (average approximately 15 years), middle-aged (just under 40), aged (around 62) and long-lived (about 75). Donors of different ages were randomly distributed across sequencing lanes to avoid experimental bias. The study analyzed two additional independent replicas of 1 million unique cDNA reads from the same blood draw for two donors, one aged 18 to 29 and one aged 80 or older.

Systemically healthy Caucasian individuals from Russia, 35 to 50 in total and aged about 6 to 95 years, were included as donors. Around 10 milliliters of peripheral blood were drawn from each donor into EDTA-treated Vacutainer tubes. Ficoll-Paque density-gradient centrifugation was used to isolate PBMCs, with at least 7 million per sample. Trizol reagent was used to extract total RNA from the PBMCs, yielding at least 6 micrograms per sample. For every donor, flow cytometry on a PBMC aliquot measured the percentage of naive CD45RAhigh/CD27high T cells. From cysteine to phenylalanine, the CDR3 is 15 amino acids long. This entry keeps only the CDR3 DNA: 45 bases, framed from base 1. The germline ends are 11 bases apart after V is trimmed by 3 bases and J by 5 bases. Library construction relied on 5' RACE. Sequenced using an Illumina HiSeq 2500. A second roughly 6 to 12 cycle PCR used a sample-barcoded 5' primer and a J-beta primer mix. A unique molecular identifier was introduced onto each TCR beta cDNA molecule by a template-switch 5' adaptor carrying 12 random nucleotides. Each sample yielded at least 3 million CDR3-containing paired-end reads. All of the RNA was converted into first-strand cDNA using the Mint cDNA synthesis kit, with a TRBC-specific oligonucleotide serving as the primer. Following uracil-DNA glycosylase treatment, a first 18-cycle PCR with universal primers M1SS and BC2_uni_R was performed on all cDNA. The study's own analysis went as follows. Normalization of each sample was performed by random selection of 1 million high-quality reads, each carrying a distinct molecular identifier. Instead of being binned into consensus sequences, reads that shared molecular identifiers were thrown out. CDR3 identification, clonotype clustering and error correction used MiTCR with a Q25 quality threshold and the strictest error-elimination algorithm. A nonparametric unseen species model using Euler transformation provided a lower-bound estimate of total TCR beta diversity. TCRdb itself trimmed the public reads at Q25 with fastp, ran MiXCR and retained productive beta chains. All rows with the same CDR3 protein become a single entry with the most common DNA and genes. The V and J calls follow TCRdb's processing rather than the paper's. Recorded for this sample are nearly 800,000 distinct CDR3 sequences; just over 55% of them occurred a single time. 20% to 30% of the sample goes to the ten largest clones.

With regard to this clonotype: What antigen it recognizes has not been identified. One base away there is no much larger clone; base qualities are not given.

Points the paper makes about the study in general: Estimates of total diversity from one million sequenced T cells were regarded as lower bounds and underestimates. Conclusive comparison of naive and antigen-experienced compartments was prevented by the profiling of bulk unsorted PBMCs. Compared with the aged group, more naive CD4+ T cells, fewer expanded clones and increased TCR diversity were shown by the long-lived group, suggesting age selection. The CMV infection status of donors was not known, potentially confounding age-related changes in expanded clonotypes. A strong correlation was found between observed TCR beta diversity and the percentage of naive T cells measured by flow cytometry. Observed TCR beta diversity per million T cells fell roughly linearly with age, and a significant reduction was already apparent by age around 40.

The chain is assembled from TRBV12-3 or TRBV12-4 and TRBJ1-6, with no confidently assigned D gene. Sequencing was carried out using blood. This TCR was sampled from a man aged 40-55 years in good health. DNA sequence: TGTGCCAGCAGTTTGGAGGTACAGAATAATTCACCCCTCCACTTT. Its translation is CASSLEVQNNSPLHF.